The next 26 T cell receptor beta chains were all read from a single sample in a study of shared clonotypes between healthy human individuals. The assay was immunoSEQ multiplex PCR, and TCRdb's table has in-frame clones only and misses some. Of some 2.1 million clones in the sample, 85% to 95% were seen once. The specimen was naive CD4+ T cells sorted from blood. Described subset: CD45RA+ positively selected. Every receptor here comes from a man between 18 and 29 years old in good health.

This rearrangement joins TRBV18 to TRBJ1-2; D unclear. The CDR3 loop spans 14 amino acids. Between the trimmed V and J ends, which lost 2 bases and 4 bases, there was a span of 11 bases. Germline lookup yields CDR1 KGHSH and CDR2 LQKENI. As DNA, the CDR3 is TGTGCCAGCTCACCAGACTCAGCTTCCTATGGCTACACCTTC. This gives the protein CASSPDSASYGYTF.

This clone was recorded once. This chain links TRBV11-3 with TRBJ2-1; tentatively, D is TRBD2 (6 bases). CDR1 is SGHNT and CDR2 is YENEEA in the germline V gene. V gave up 5 bases and J gave up 6 bases, with 23 bases separating them. CDR3 size: 17 residues. CDR3 residues: CASSRPAGPPMVNEQFF. DNA for the CDR3: TGTGCCAGCAGCCGCCCGGCGGGGCCGCCGATGGTCAATGAGCAGTTCTTC.

The count of this clone is one. The DNA for the CDR3 is TGCGCCAGCAGCTTCGCATCCTCCAGGGGCTCTGGAAACACCATATATTTT. This encodes CASSFASSRGSGNTIYF. This sequence joins TRBV5-1 and TRBJ1-3; maybe TRBD1 (6 bases). V was shortened by 2 bases and J by 0 bases, with 15 bases between the two germline ends. Germline assignment: CDR1 SGHRS and CDR2 YFSETQ. This CDR3 has 17 residues.

The sample holds one count of this clone. The genes are TRBV5-6 and TRBJ1-5; possible D gene TRBD1, 6 bases. In germline, CDR1 is SGHDT, CDR2 YYEEEE. The CDR3 spans 15 residues. The germline V and J ends were trimmed by 4 bases and 3 bases, with 14 bases remaining between them. CDR3 protein: CASSRGQNLNQPQHF. The CDR3 DNA follows: TGTGCCAGCAGCCGGGGGCAGAACCTCAATCAGCCCCAGCATTTT. The whole variable domain, filled in from reference TRBV5-6 and TRBJ1-5, reads DAGVTQSPTHLIKTRGQQVTLRCSPKSGHDTVSWYQQALGQGPQFIFQYYEEEERQRGNFPDRFSGHQFPNYSSELNVNALLLGDSALYLCASSRGQNLNQPQHFGDGTRLSIL.

The CDR3 nucleotides are TGCGCCAGCAGCTTAGGCCCTGCGGGAAACACCATATATTTT. Encoded protein: CASSLGPAGNTIYF. This chain connects TRBV5-1 to TRBJ1-3; the D is unclear. Germline V gene lookup returns CDR1 SGHRS and CDR2 YFSETQ. CDR3 size: 14 residues. Trimming removed 2 bases at V and 4 bases at J, with 10 bases between.

This clone was observed at least ten times. The V and J genes are TRBV7-9 and TRBJ2-5; TRBD1 or TRBD2 may be the D gene (5 bases each). The ends were cut back, 4 bases at V and 4 bases at J, with 16 bases in the middle. The CDR3 has 15 amino acids. Germline CDR1 reads SEHNR; CDR2 reads FQNEAQ (reference sequence). For the CDR3, the DNA is TGTGCCAGCAGCTCCTCTGGGGGAAGATTAGAGACCCAGTACTTC. It is translated as CASSSSGGRLETQYF. Looking up the rest from reference TRBV7-9 and TRBJ2-5 gives the full variable domain: DTGVSQNPRHKITKRGQNVTFRCDPISEHNRLYWYRQTLGQGPEFLTYFQNEAQLEKSRLLSDRFSAERPKGSFSTLEIQRTEQGDSAMYLCASSSSGGRLETQYFGPGTRLLVL.

CDR3 nucleotide sequence: TGTGCCAGCTTGGAGCGGGTGGGTACTGAAGCTTTCTTT. Translating gives CASLERVGTEAFF. J is TRBJ1-1 and V is TRBV13, with D uncertain. This CDR3 has 13 amino acids. CDR1 PRHDT and CDR2 FYEKMQ come from the germline V gene (reference sequence). The ends were cut back, 8 bases at V and 5 bases at J, with 15 bases in the middle.

On this clone itself: At the DNA level, this CDR3 is encoded by other sequences in the same sample as well. The chain employs TRBV30 and TRBJ1-1; no firm D call. This CDR3 is built from 13 residues. Germline values: CDR1 GTSNPN, CDR2 SVGIG (reference sequence). V was pared by 1 base and J by 3 bases, with 9 bases between. The CDR3 here is CAWSGRGDTEAFF. In nucleotides, the CDR3 is TGTGCCTGGAGTGGACGTGGTGACACTGAAGCTTTCTTT.

V and J are TRBV7-2 and TRBJ1-4; D uncertain. V was clipped by 0 bases and J by 7 bases, with 12 bases between them. There are 15 residues in the CDR3. The germline V gene has CDR1 SGHTA and CDR2 FQGNSA. The CDR3 spells CASSLAGLQTEKLFF. Here the CDR3 DNA reads TGTGCCAGCAGCTTAGCAGGACTCCAGACTGAAAAACTGTTTTTT.

This sequence joins TRBV6-7 and TRBJ2-7; no definite D call. TRBV6-7 is assigned to the ORF class and has an uncertain function. CDR3 length: 14 residues. Trimming left V 2 bases short and J 1 base short, with 9 bases between. CDR3 nucleotides: TGTGCCAGCAGTTACGGCGACGGATCCTACGAGCAGTACTTC. Protein: CASSYGDGSYEQYF.

This chain's CDR3 is CASSFNRETEAFF. Here the CDR3 DNA reads TGCGCCAGCAGCTTTAATCGGGAGACTGAAGCTTTCTTT. The genes are TRBV5-1 and TRBJ1-1, with D hard to call. The CDR3 totals 13 residues. Germline CDR1 reads SGHRS; CDR2 reads YFSETQ. The V and J ends lost 2 bases and 5 bases respectively, with 10 bases between them.

The rearrangement uses TRBV30 and TRBJ2-3; the D is unclear. V lost 8 bases, J lost 2 bases, and 17 bases lay in between. This CDR3 region has 14 residues. Looked up from germline, CDR1 is GTSNPN and CDR2 is SVGIG (reference sequence). CDR3 DNA: TGTGCCCGACTCCCAGGATCCCTCACAGATACGCAGTATTTT. Protein sequence: CARLPGSLTDTQYF.

This clone appeared once. The rearrangement uses TRBV1 and TRBJ2-5. TRBV1 is given as a pseudogene. The CDR3 runs to 12 residues. This CDR3 is CTSSHSCRTQYF. CDR3 DNA sequence: TGCACCAGCAGCCACTCCTGCCGGACCCAGTACTTC.

The chain is built from TRBV4-1 and TRBJ2-3, with 10 bases aligning to TRBD2. The CDR3 runs to 19 residues. Germline CDR1 and CDR2: MGHRA and YSYEKL. V lost 3 bases to trimming and J lost 2 bases; unmatched junction nucleotides: 14. CDR3 region: CASSHLQRKLAGHTDTQYF. In nucleotides, the CDR3 is TGCGCCAGCAGCCATCTACAACGAAAACTAGCGGGGCACACAGATACGCAGTATTTT.

The chain uses TRBV19 and TRBJ2-3, with D perhaps matching TRBD2 (6 bases). This CDR3 has 18 residues. Between the trimmed V and J ends, which lost 7 bases and 0 bases, there was a span of 23 bases. The V gene's germline CDR1 is LNHDA and CDR2 SQIVND (reference sequence). Written as DNA, the CDR3 is TGTGCCAGTACCCCAAACCCCGGGACTCTACCTAGCACAGATACGCAGTATTTT. Protein product: CASTPNPGTLPSTDTQYF.

V is TRBV29-1 and J is TRBJ2-1; a weak D match, TRBD2 (5 bases). Germline V gene sequence: CDR1 SQVTM, CDR2 ANQGSEA. The V gene lost 6 bases and the J gene lost 2 bases, with 11 bases spanning the gap. The CDR3 contains 13 residues. The CDR3 loop is CSVMDLTYNEQFF. In DNA form, the CDR3 reads TGCAGCGTGATGGACTTGACCTACAATGAGCAGTTCTTC.

This clone was seen just once. The genes are TRBV9 and TRBJ2-1; TRBD2 agrees at 11 bases. V dropped 0 bases and J dropped 2; count of bases not matched to a gene: 10. CDR3 length equals 19 residues. CDR1 and CDR2 (germline): SGDLS, YYNGEE. As DNA, the CDR3 is TGTGCCAGCAGCGTAGATTCGGACGAGACTAGCGGGGCCTACAATGAGCAGTTCTTC. Protein sequence: CASSVDSDETSGAYNEQFF.

V is TRBV19 and J is TRBJ1-2; TRBD1 matches 9 bases. Germline CDR1 and CDR2: LNHDA and SQIVND (reference sequence). V shed 4 bases, J shed 7 bases, and the junction held 10 bases outside the gene matches. The CDR3 length is 15 residues. CDR3 coding DNA: TGTGCCAGTAGTACGCTCCGGGACAGGGTTGCTGGCTACACCTTC. Protein product: CASSTLRDRVAGYTF.

This clone was detected once. This rearrangement joins TRBV6-6 to TRBJ2-7, with 8 bases identical to TRBD1. Germline V lookup: CDR1 MNHNY, CDR2 SVGAGI (reference sequence). V lost 2 bases, J lost 7 bases, and 10 bases stayed unmatched. The CDR3 loop spans 15 amino acids. This chain's CDR3 is CASSYLFGQGGEQYF. The CDR3 coding sequence is TGTGCCAGCAGTTACCTTTTCGGACAGGGAGGAGAGCAGTACTTC.

This clone is a singleton in its sample. The chain recombines TRBV15 with TRBJ2-5, with 8 bases lining up with TRBD1. The CDR3 is 14 amino acids. J gave up 5 bases and V 9 bases, and 11 bases lay outside the gene matches. Germline V CDR1 and CDR2: LNHNV, YYDKDF (reference sequence). The CDR3 is CATSGQGRAETQYF. Written as DNA, the CDR3 is TGTGCCACAAGCGGACAGGGCCGAGCTGAGACCCAGTACTTC.

This chain connects TRBV5-3 to TRBJ2-7; D remains ambiguous. TRBV5-3 is an ORF; its function is uncertain. The CDR3 totals 15 residues. V gave up 5 bases and J gave up 3 bases, with 18 bases separating them. In DNA, the CDR3 is TGTGCCAGAAGAAAAATCCCCCCAGAGGACTACGAGCAGTACTTC. Residues: CARRKIPPEDYEQYF.

V is TRBV21-1 and J is TRBJ1-2; TRBD1 is the table's D call and was not checked against the DNA. TRBV21-1 is described as a pseudogene. The CDR3 has 17 amino acids. CDR3 bases: TGTGCCAGCAGCAAAAAATGGGCTTCCCAGGGGATTCGCGGCTACACCTTC. Its translation is CASSKKWASQGIRGYTF.

The V gene is TRBV5-1, the J gene TRBJ1-2; perhaps TRBD1 as D (6 bases). This CDR3 contains 16 residues. Germline loops: CDR1 SGHRS, CDR2 YFSETQ. V was clipped by 3 bases and J by 4 bases, with 19 bases between them. The CDR3 reads CASSSTRTESGYGYTF. The CDR3 DNA reads TGCGCCAGCAGCTCCACCCGGACAGAGTCGGGCTATGGCTACACCTTC.

V usage is TRBV11-2 and J usage is TRBJ2-3, with a weak D call TRBD2 (7 bases). CDR3 length equals 15 residues. Trimming cost V 5 bases and J 4 bases, with 16 bases left between them. Germline CDR1 reads SGHAT; CDR2 reads FQNNGV. The CDR3 nucleotides are TGTGCCAGCAGCCCCAATATGGGGGGGCCAGATACGCAGTATTTT. This codes for CASSPNMGGPDTQYF.

The rearrangement joins TRBV9 to TRBJ2-1; a possible D gene is TRBD2 (5 bases). Germline V gene sequence: CDR1 SGDLS, CDR2 YYNGEE. Trimming removed 1 base at V and 9 bases at J, with 14 bases between. The CDR3 loop spans 14 amino acids. The DNA for the CDR3 is TGTGCCAGCAGCGTATTGGCTACCCGGGGTGAGCAGTTCTTC. Protein: CASSVLATRGEQFF.

This chain links TRBV28 with TRBJ1-2; perhaps TRBD1 as D (5 bases). Germline CDR1 is MDHEN and CDR2 is SYDVKM. The CDR3 is 13 amino acids. Trimming removed 11 bases at V and 7 bases at J, with 20 bases between. The CDR3 here is CASSSGLWGGYTF. The CDR3 nucleotides read TGTGCCTCTTCTTCGGGACTCTGGGGTGGCTACACCTTC.